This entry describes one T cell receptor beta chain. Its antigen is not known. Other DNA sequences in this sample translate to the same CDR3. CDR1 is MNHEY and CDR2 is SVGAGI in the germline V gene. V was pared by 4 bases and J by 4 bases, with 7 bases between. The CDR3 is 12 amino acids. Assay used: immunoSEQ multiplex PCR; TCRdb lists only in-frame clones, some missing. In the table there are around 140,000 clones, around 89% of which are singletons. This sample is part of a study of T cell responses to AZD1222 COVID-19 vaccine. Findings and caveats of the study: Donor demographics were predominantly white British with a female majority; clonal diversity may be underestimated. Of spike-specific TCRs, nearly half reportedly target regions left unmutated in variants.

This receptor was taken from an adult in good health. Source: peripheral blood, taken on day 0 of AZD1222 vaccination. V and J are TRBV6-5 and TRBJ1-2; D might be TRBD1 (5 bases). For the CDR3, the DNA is TGTGCCAGCAGTTTTGACAGCTATGGCTACACCTTC. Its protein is CASSFDSYGYTF.